The source of this T cell receptor (beta chain) is a study of radiation and T cells in renal cell carcinoma. Trimming removed 2 bases from V and 7 bases from J, with 13 bases in between. Germline values: CDR1 SEHNR, CDR2 FQNEAQ (reference sequence). This CDR3 has 14 amino acids. Assay used: immunoSEQ multiplex PCR; TCRdb lists only in-frame clones, some missing. The data contain some 120,000 clones, approximately 75% of them singletons. Time point specified: blood 2 weeks post-SBRT. Treatment of the sample: 15 Gy SBRT to primary tumor, nephrectomy 4 weeks later. The chain employs TRBV7-9 and TRBJ2-3; the D gene is possibly TRBD1 (6 bases). Source: blood, taken from a patient whose treatment included radiotherapy and nephrectomy. This clonotype was sampled from a woman aged 60 to 75 with renal cell carcinoma. CDR3 nucleotide sequence: TGTGCCAGCAGCTTAACGGACAGTCCCCATACGCAGTATTTT. As protein: CASSLTDSPHTQYF.